The 18 T cell receptor beta chains below come from one sample, sequenced in a study of blood T cell repertoires in COVID-19. TCRdb keeps only in-frame clones here, not all; method: immunoSEQ multiplex PCR. The sample has some 110,000 clones; approximately 91% are singletons. The sequencing sample was made of peripheral blood. These receptors were taken from a human donor in a cohort sampled during active COVID-19.

The chain has TRBV29-1 and TRBJ2-1; D gene ambiguous. With 2 bases removed from V and 12 bases from J, the gap between germline ends came to 11 bases. Germline CDR1 SQVTM, CDR2 ANQGSEA. CDR3 size: 11 residues. CDR3 sequence reads: CSVEWSKGQFF. CDR3 in DNA: TGCAGCGTTGAATGGAGCAAAGGGCAGTTCTTC.

The rearrangement links TRBV7-9 to TRBJ2-3; tentative D call: TRBD2 (5 bases). The V end was cut by 4 bases, the J end by 0 bases, with 11 bases between. The V gene's germline CDR1 is SEHNR and CDR2 FQNEAQ (reference sequence). There are 15 residues in the CDR3. The CDR3 nucleotides read TGTGCCAGCAGCTCGAGCGGCGCTAGCACAGATACGCAGTATTTT. Its protein product is CASSSSGASTDTQYF.

V gene TRBV20-1 combines with J gene TRBJ2-7, with 8 bases aligning to TRBD1. Germline CDR1 DFQATT, CDR2 SNEGSKA (reference sequence). The ends lost 3 bases at V and 0 bases at J; junction bases unmatched: 1. The CDR3 is made up of 13 amino acids. CDR3 coding DNA: TGCAGTGCTAGTACAGGGGGCTCCTACGAGCAGTACTTC. This sequence encodes CSASTGGSYEQYF.

The rearrangement uses TRBV3-1 (or the pseudogene TRBV3-2) and TRBJ2-7; TRBD1 matches 7 bases. The V segment lost 1 base and the J segment 6 bases; nucleotides outside the gene matches: 9. This CDR3 is built from 15 residues. Germline V gene lookup returns CDR1 LGHDT and CDR2 YNNKEL (reference sequence). The chain's CDR3 is CASSQAGTAFAEQYF. Here the CDR3 DNA reads TGTGCCAGCAGCCAAGCTGGGACAGCTTTCGCCGAGCAGTACTTC.

In its sample, this clone was seen once. CDR3 sequence reads: CASSLAGTGTGYTDTQYF. DNA of the CDR3: TGTGCCAGCAGCTTAGCAGGAACCGGGACAGGATACACAGATACGCAGTATTTT. The V call is TRBV7-2, the J call TRBJ2-3; 8 bases match TRBD1. The V gene end was trimmed by 0 bases and the J gene end by 2 bases; junction bases not matched to a gene: 10. This CDR3 spans 18 amino acids. Per the germline V gene, CDR1 is SGHTA and CDR2 is FQGNSA.

This sequence joins TRBV6-6 and TRBJ1-1, with D possibly TRBD1 on 5 matching bases. This CDR3 contains 12 residues. Germline-derived CDR1 and CDR2 are MNHNY and SVGAGI (reference sequence). V lost 11 bases and J lost 3, with 13 bases in between. This CDR3 is CACQGGDTEAFF. Here the CDR3 DNA reads TGTGCCTGCCAGGGAGGGGACACTGAAGCTTTCTTT.

The rearrangement uses TRBV10-3 and TRBJ1-5; 7 bases agree with TRBD1. The V and J ends lost 2 bases and 0 bases, in that order; junction bases with no gene match: 4. The CDR3 has 16 amino acids. Germline V gene sequence: CDR1 ENHRY, CDR2 SYGVKD. The CDR3 DNA sequence: TGTGCCATCAGTGAGACAGGGGCTAATAGCAATCAGCCCCAGCATTTT. Its translation is CAISETGANSNQPQHF.

The rearrangement joins TRBV3-1 (or the pseudogene TRBV3-2) to TRBJ2-7; no definite D call. CDR1 is LGHDT and CDR2 is YNNKEL in the germline V gene (reference sequence). Trimming cost V 3 bases and J 3 bases, with 6 bases left between them. The CDR3 has 12 residues. CDR3 DNA: TGTGCCAGCAGCCATGGCCACTACGAGCAGTACTTC. It codes for CASSHGHYEQYF.

V gene TRBV4-3 combines with J gene TRBJ2-3; TRBD1 agrees at 8 bases. CDR3 size: 15 residues. Unmatched junction bases numbered 4, after V lost 1 base and J lost 4 bases. Germline V CDR1 and CDR2: LGHNA, YSLEER. Written as DNA, the CDR3 is TGCGCCAGCAGCCAAGGAGACAGGGGCGCAGATACGCAGTATTTT. It encodes CASSQGDRGADTQYF.

V is TRBV20-1 and J is TRBJ2-3; no firm D call. The CDR3 length is 11 residues. V lost 6 bases to trimming and J lost 6 bases, with 10 bases between them. Germline V CDR1 and CDR2: DFQATT, SNEGSKA (reference sequence). The CDR3 reads CSARPQDTQYF. For the CDR3, the DNA is TGCAGTGCCCGGCCACAGGATACGCAGTATTTT.

V gene TRBV4-3 combines with J gene TRBJ2-7; D is perhaps TRBD1 (5 bases). Per the germline V gene, CDR1 is LGHNA and CDR2 is YSLEER. This CDR3 contains 18 residues. Between the trimmed V and J ends, which lost 0 bases and 2 bases, there was a span of 20 bases. The chain's CDR3 is CASSQDLPATVFPYEQYF. In nucleotides, the CDR3 is TGCGCCAGCAGCCAAGATCTACCGGCGACAGTATTTCCCTACGAGCAGTACTTC.

This chain uses TRBV6-4 with TRBJ2-5; D uncertain. V dropped 2 bases and J dropped 6 bases, with 10 bases sitting between them. Germline lookup yields CDR1 MRHNA and CDR2 SNTAGT. This CDR3 region has 13 residues. The CDR3 spells CASSDGPAQTQYF. In DNA form, the CDR3 reads TGTGCCAGCAGTGACGGCCCCGCACAGACCCAGTACTTC.

This clone came up once. This chain connects TRBV10-3 to TRBJ1-1, with TRBD1 matching over 7 bases. Trimming removed 3 bases from V and 4 bases from J; junction bases left unmatched: 8. Germline CDR1 reads ENHRY; CDR2 reads SYGVKD. The CDR3 is made up of 15 amino acids. The CDR3 loop reads CAISDHTGVVTEAFF. CDR3 sequence (DNA): TGTGCCATCAGTGACCATACAGGGGTTGTCACTGAAGCTTTCTTT.

This rearrangement joins TRBV5-1 to TRBJ2-3; D perhaps matches TRBD1 (5 bases). The CDR3 totals 15 residues. V lost 7 bases and J 2 bases, leaving 17 bases between the germline ends. From germline, CDR1 is SGHRS and CDR2 YFSETQ. The chain's CDR3 is CASLGGMGPTDTQYF. The CDR3 nucleotides read TGCGCCAGCTTGGGTGGGATGGGGCCCACAGATACGCAGTATTTT.

The genes are TRBV28 and TRBJ2-2; 7 positions match TRBD2. Germline-derived CDR1 and CDR2 are MDHEN and SYDVKM. This CDR3 region has 16 residues. The V and J ends lost 1 base and 2 bases, in that order; junction bases with no gene match: 4. CDR3 sequence reads: CASSLSGGFNTGELFF. The DNA of the CDR3 is TGTGCCAGCAGTTTATCGGGGGGATTTAACACCGGGGAGCTGTTTTTT.

This clone occurred once. The CDR3 protein is CASSLDGNYNSPLHF. The DNA for the CDR3 is TGTGCCAGCAGCTTAGACGGGAATTATAATTCACCCCTCCACTTT. The gene calls are TRBV5-8 and TRBJ1-6; D gene ambiguous. The germline V gene encodes CDR1 SGHTS and CDR2 YDEGEE. Trimming stripped 2 bases from V and 4 bases from J, with 10 bases between. The CDR3 is 15 amino acids.

This clone was counted a single time. The chain joins TRBV6-5 to TRBJ1-5, with D possibly being TRBD1 (6 bases). CDR3 length: 12 residues. With 6 bases removed from V and 5 bases from J, the gap between germline ends came to 8 bases. The germline V gene encodes CDR1 MNHEY and CDR2 SVGAGI. CDR3: CASRPGDQPQHF. As DNA, the CDR3 is TGTGCCAGCAGGCCAGGGGATCAGCCCCAGCATTTT.

V is TRBV7-6 and J is TRBJ2-7, with TRBD2 identical over 11 bases. Trimming at V came to 2 bases and at J to 1 base, leaving 4 bases not matched to a gene. CDR1 SGHVS and CDR2 FNYEAQ come from the germline V gene. The CDR3 extends over 16 amino acids. CDR3 amino acids: CASSLFGTSGSYEQYF. The CDR3 DNA is TGTGCCAGCAGCTTATTTGGGACTAGCGGTTCCTACGAGCAGTACTTC.